The next 15 T cell receptor beta chains were all read from a single sample in a study of shared T cell receptors in the human thymus. The repertoire was sequenced with immunoSEQ multiplex PCR; TCRdb's copy has only in-frame clones and lacks some. The profile shows about 660,000 clones, around 89% of them singletons. The same data also went into a second study, on human thymus T cells.

Input material: thymocytes. These receptors were obtained from a boy under two years old with a congenital heart defect.

This clone appeared a single time. The rearrangement links TRBV27 to TRBJ2-7, with 10 bases lining up with TRBD2. Germline V gene data show CDR1 as MNHEY and CDR2 as SMNVEV (reference sequence). The CDR3 runs 14 residues. After removal of 8 bases from V and 0 bases from J, the junction contained 4 bases not matched to a gene. The CDR3 DNA reads TGTGCCAGCCCCCCTAGCGGGAGCTCCTACGAGCAGTACTTC. Translating gives CASPPSGSSYEQYF.

CDR3 sequence (DNA): TGTGCCAGCAGCCCCCTCTCCCCCAATGCGGGGGGCACTGAAGCTTTCTTT. This encodes CASSPLSPNAGGTEAFF. The genes are TRBV14 and TRBJ1-1; tentatively, D is TRBD1 (5 bases). Germline-derived CDR1 and CDR2 are SGHDN and FVKESK. The CDR3 is 17 amino acids. Trimming removed 4 bases from V and 4 bases from J, with 22 bases in between.

V is TRBV6-1 and J is TRBJ2-7, with TRBD1 identical over 8 bases. CDR1 and CDR2 from the germline V gene are MNHNS and SASEGT. The CDR3 has 14 residues. V lost 2 bases, J lost 7 bases, and 7 bases stayed unmatched. CDR3 sequence (DNA): TGTGCCAGCAGTGAACAACAGGGGGTAAGGGAGCAGTACTTC. It encodes CASSEQQGVREQYF.

The chain combines TRBV30 with TRBJ2-1; no firm D call. V lost 0 bases and J lost 5, with 8 bases in between. The CDR3 length is 13 residues. Germline loops: CDR1 GTSNPN, CDR2 SVGIG (reference sequence). Here the CDR3 DNA reads TGTGCCTGGAGTGTAGGAGATCACAATGAGCAGTTCTTC. Translating it yields CAWSVGDHNEQFF.

The rearrangement joins TRBV7-2 to TRBJ2-1, with 7 nucleotides matching TRBD2. The CDR3 consists of 14 residues. Trimming removed 5 bases from V and 9 bases from J; junction bases left unmatched: 10. The V gene's germline CDR1 is SGHTA and CDR2 FQGNSA. This CDR3 is CASSTPGLRIEQFF. The CDR3 DNA sequence: TGTGCCAGCAGCACACCGGGACTACGGATTGAGCAGTTCTTC. Combining the CDR3 with reference TRBV7-2 and TRBJ2-1 gives the whole variable domain GAGVSQSPSNKVTEKGKDVELRCDPISGHTALYWYRQSLGQGLEFLIYFQGNSAPDKSGLPSDRFSAERTGGSVSTLTIQRTQQEDSAVYLCASSTPGLRIEQFFGPGTRLTVL.

This chain links TRBV11-2 with TRBJ2-1; 14 bases map to TRBD2. The junction had 5 bases not matched to a gene; V was cut back by 7 bases and J by 9 bases. In germline, CDR1 is SGHAT, CDR2 FQNNGV. There are 14 residues in the CDR3. This CDR3 is CASTGTSGRGEQFF. In DNA, the CDR3 is TGTGCCAGCACCGGGACTAGCGGGAGAGGTGAGCAGTTCTTC.

The chain uses TRBV7-8 and TRBJ2-1; 9 bases are a match to TRBD2. Germline values: CDR1 SGHVS, CDR2 FQNEAQ. This CDR3 has 18 residues. The V and J ends lost 5 bases and 5 bases, in that order; junction bases with no gene match: 16. The CDR3 is CASSPAFASSGDNNEQFF. The CDR3 DNA sequence: TGTGCCAGCAGCCCTGCCTTCGCCTCTAGCGGGGACAACAATGAGCAGTTCTTC.

The chain has TRBV14 and TRBJ2-1; possibly TRBD1 for D (5 bases). V was clipped by 3 bases and J by 5 bases, with 14 bases between them. CDR3 size: 15 residues. The germline CDR1 and CDR2 sequences are SGHDN and FVKESK. The CDR3 region is CASSHKWGTDNEQFF. The CDR3 region has the DNA TGTGCCAGCAGCCATAAGTGGGGCACGGACAATGAGCAGTTCTTC.

The chain links TRBV6-5 to TRBJ2-2; a possible D gene is TRBD1 (5 bases). Germline V gene lookup returns CDR1 MNHEY and CDR2 SVGAGI. The CDR3 is made up of 14 amino acids. Trimming cost V 3 bases and J 1 base, with 6 bases left between them. The CDR3 DNA reads TGTGCCAGCAGTTATGACAGGAACACCGGGGAGCTGTTTTTT. It yields the protein CASSYDRNTGELFF.

V is TRBV2 and J is TRBJ1-5; no firm D call. The CDR3 spans 13 residues. The germline gives CDR1 SNHLY, CDR2 FYNNEI. V lost 5 bases, J lost 7 bases, and 12 bases lay in between. CDR3 in amino acids: CASSNLVGQPQHF. DNA of the CDR3: TGTGCCAGCAGTAACCTCGTGGGCCAGCCCCAGCATTTT.

In its sample, this clone was seen a few times. V usage is TRBV27 and J usage is TRBJ2-4, with D possibly TRBD2 on 5 matching bases. Looked up from germline, CDR1 is MNHEY and CDR2 is SMNVEV (reference sequence). V gave up 0 bases and J gave up 0 bases, with 12 bases separating them. This CDR3 comprises 17 residues. CDR3 bases: TGTGCCAGCAGTTTATCACCCGGACTCCTAGCCAAAAACATTCAGTACTTC. It encodes CASSLSPGLLAKNIQYF.

This clone appeared once. This chain connects TRBV28 to TRBJ1-4, with 7 bases matching TRBD1. The CDR3 runs 14 residues. CDR1 MDHEN and CDR2 SYDVKM come from the germline V gene. Germline trimming cut 4 bases from V and 8 bases from J; bases unmatched to any gene: 7. In DNA form, the CDR3 reads TGTGCCAGCAGTTCGACAGGGTTCCAGGAAAAACTGTTTTTT. It translates to CASSSTGFQEKLFF.

This sequence joins TRBV10-3 and TRBJ2-1; 15 positions match TRBD2. Germline V gene lookup returns CDR1 ENHRY and CDR2 SYGVKD. The V gene end was trimmed by 10 bases and the J gene end by 5 bases; junction bases not matched to a gene: 12. The CDR3 is made up of 17 amino acids. The chain's CDR3 is CATDRGLAGGMDNEQFF. In DNA, the CDR3 is TGTGCCACCGACCGGGGACTAGCGGGAGGAATGGACAATGAGCAGTTCTTC.

The V and J genes are TRBV28 and TRBJ2-1, with D unclear. CDR1 is MDHEN, CDR2 SYDVKM, per germline. Deletions cut 8 bases from V and 3 bases from J, with 8 bases between. This CDR3 contains 12 residues. As DNA, the CDR3 is TGTGCCAGCTTCCGCGGCTACAATGAGCAGTTCTTC. Its translation is CASFRGYNEQFF.

The gene calls are TRBV27 and TRBJ2-3; D gene ambiguous. V was cut by 2 bases and J by 6 bases, with 6 bases left in between. The CDR3 contains 12 residues. The germline V gene has CDR1 MNHEY and CDR2 SMNVEV (reference sequence). The CDR3 DNA is TGTGCCAGCAGTTTAAAGAGGGATACGCAGTATTTT. As protein: CASSLKRDTQYF.